Shown below are 16 T cell receptor beta chains from a single sample sequenced in a study of Ad26.COV2.S vaccination and SARS-CoV-2 variants. The treatment denotes: roughly 18 received Ad26.COV2.S at low or high dose, single or two shots; about five received placebo; per-sample allocation not given. Following the first vaccine or placebo injection, samples were taken on day 63. This table comes from immunoSEQ multiplex PCR, and its TCRdb copy is limited to in-frame clones, with some not included. Here the sample spans around 400,000 clones, 80% to 95% being singletons. The sample here was peripheral blood, taken in a trial of Ad26.COV2.S vaccine versus placebo. These receptors all come from a person between 18 and 60 years old who received the Ad26.COV2.S COVID-19 vaccine or a placebo.

This clone was picked up a small number of times. V usage is TRBV3-1 (or the pseudogene TRBV3-2) and J usage is TRBJ2-1; D is ambiguous. The CDR3 spans 11 residues. The germline V gene has CDR1 LGHDT and CDR2 YNNKEL (reference sequence). Trimming took off 3 bases at V and 8 bases at J, with 5 bases between the two ends. The CDR3 reads CASSHMYEQFF. In nucleotides, the CDR3 is TGTGCCAGCAGCCATATGTATGAGCAGTTCTTC.

This chain uses TRBV7-9 with TRBJ2-5; D remains unclear. V was pared by 1 base and J by 5 bases, with 2 bases between. CDR1 and CDR2 (germline): SEHNR, FQNEAQ (reference sequence). The CDR3 has 11 amino acids. This chain's CDR3 is CASSLDETQYF. CDR3 DNA sequence: TGTGCCAGCAGCTTAGATGAGACCCAGTACTTC.

Remarks on this clone: Germline is not matched at one junction end, which may reflect a read error. J is TRBJ2-1 and V is TRBV7-7; possibly TRBD2 for D (5 bases). Germline V gene data show CDR1 as SSHAT and CDR2 as FNYEAQ (reference sequence). CDR3 length: 16 residues. For the CDR3, the DNA is TGTGCTAGCAGCTTAGCGCCAGCAGTCCCCTACAATGAGCAGTTCTTC. Translation gives CASSLAPAVPYNEQFF. Looking up the rest from reference TRBV7-7 and TRBJ2-1 gives the full variable domain: GAGVSQSPRYKVTKRGQDVTLRCDPISSHATLYWYQQALGQGPEFLTYFNYEAQPDKSGLPSDRFSAERPEGSISTLTIQRTEQRDSAMYRCASSLAPAVPYNEQFFGPGTRLTVL.

This clone was seen a single time. This chain links TRBV28 with TRBJ2-7; the D is unclear. Germline V lookup: CDR1 MDHEN, CDR2 SYDVKM. The CDR3 is 14 residues long. V gave up 2 bases and J gave up 0 bases, with 8 bases separating them. The CDR3 coding sequence is TGTGCCAGCAGTTTAGGTTCGTACTCCTACGAGCAGTACTTC. Translating gives CASSLGSYSYEQYF.

J is TRBJ2-7 and V is TRBV7-9, with no clear D. CDR3 length equals 14 residues. Looked up from germline, CDR1 is SEHNR and CDR2 is FQNEAQ (reference sequence). V gave up 3 bases and J gave up 5 bases, with 14 bases separating them. The CDR3 loop is CASSLIAVSDEQYF. The DNA of the CDR3 is TGTGCCAGCAGCTTGATCGCAGTGAGTGACGAGCAGTACTTC.

The J gene is TRBJ2-1, the V gene TRBV9; maybe TRBD2 (6 bases). The CDR3 has 16 amino acids. V lost 2 bases to trimming and J lost 1 base, with 13 bases between them. Looked up from germline, CDR1 is SGDLS and CDR2 is YYNGEE. The CDR3 loop is CASSVGGVTSYNEQFF. The CDR3 coding sequence is TGTGCCAGCAGCGTGGGGGGAGTCACTTCCTACAATGAGCAGTTCTTC.

The chain joins TRBV30 to TRBJ1-1; D may be TRBD1 (5 bases). V lost 3 bases, J lost 1 base, and 12 bases lay in between. The CDR3 totals 14 residues. Germline lookup yields CDR1 GTSNPN and CDR2 SVGIG (reference sequence). CDR3 DNA: TGTGCCTGGAGCCTCGGGACGCCGAACACTGAAGCTTTCTTT. Its protein is CAWSLGTPNTEAFF.

J is TRBJ2-7 and V is TRBV10-2; no clear D gene. There are 12 residues in the CDR3. Trimming pared 2 bases from V and 12 bases from J, leaving 14 bases between. In germline, CDR1 is WSHSY, CDR2 SAAADI. The CDR3 is CASSEGPEIRYF. The CDR3 nucleotides are TGCGCCAGCAGTGAGGGTCCCGAGATTCGGTACTTC.

The CDR3 DNA reads TGTGCCAGCAGCCTTAGACACCGAGATACGCAGTATTTT. It yields the protein CASSLRHRDTQYF. The V gene is TRBV6-5, the J gene TRBJ2-3; D is uncertain. With 6 bases removed from V and 5 bases from J, the gap between germline ends came to 12 bases. This CDR3 comprises 13 residues. Germline loops: CDR1 MNHEY, CDR2 SVGAGI.

This clone has only one observation. The J gene is TRBJ2-1, the V gene TRBV19; D is uncertain. Trimming took off 1 base at V and 10 bases at J, with 5 bases between the two ends. The CDR3 is 11 amino acids. Germline CDR1 is LNHDA and CDR2 is SQIVND (reference sequence). The CDR3 DNA sequence: TGTGCCAGTAGTATAGGGGCCGAGCAGTTCTTC. Protein sequence: CASSIGAEQFF.

The chain recombines TRBV5-6 with TRBJ2-1, with D maybe TRBD2 (5 bases). Germline V gives CDR1 SGHDT, CDR2 YYEEEE. Trimming left V 2 bases short and J 4 bases short, with 10 bases between. The CDR3 contains 14 residues. CDR3 sequence: CASSLLEFYNEQFF. The CDR3, as DNA: TGTGCCAGCAGCTTACTAGAATTTTACAATGAGCAGTTCTTC.

A word on this clone: The sample carries other DNA sequences with the same CDR3. This chain connects TRBV2 to TRBJ2-1; D is unclear. The CDR3 is 11 amino acids. The V end was cut by 2 bases, the J end by 7 bases, with 3 bases between. The germline V gene has CDR1 SNHLY and CDR2 FYNNEI. Written as DNA, the CDR3 is TGTGCCAGCAGTGAACGGAATGAGCAGTTCTTC. Translating it yields CASSERNEQFF. The whole variable domain, filled in from reference TRBV2 and TRBJ2-1, reads EPEVTQTPSHQVTQMGQEVILRCVPISNHLYFYWYRQILGQKVEFLVSFYNNEISEKSEIFDDQFSVERPDGSNFTLKIRSTKLEDSAMYFCASSERNEQFFGPGTRLTVL.

The rearrangement links TRBV5-4 to TRBJ2-7, with TRBD1 identical over 11 bases. The CDR3 covers 16 residues. The germline V gene has CDR1 SGHNT and CDR2 YYREEE (reference sequence). The J segment lost 2 bases and the V segment lost 6 bases, leaving 10 bases of the junction unmatched. The CDR3 nucleotides are TGTGCCAGCACCGTTTACGAGGACAGGGGGCCCTACGAGCAGTACTTC. It translates to CASTVYEDRGPYEQYF.

The chain links TRBV3-1 (or the pseudogene TRBV3-2) to TRBJ1-1; D remains unclear. CDR3 size: 13 residues. Germline V gene lookup returns CDR1 LGHDT and CDR2 YNNKEL (reference sequence). Trimming took off 0 bases at V and 12 bases at J, with 14 bases between the two ends. This chain's CDR3 is CASSQDRQSKTFF. CDR3 in DNA: TGTGCCAGCAGCCAAGATAGGCAGAGTAAAACTTTCTTT.

The CDR3 reads CASSRLASGTMTDTQYF. In DNA form, the CDR3 reads TGTGCCAGCAGCCGCCTGGCTAGCGGGACGATGACAGATACGCAGTATTTT. The V call is TRBV14, the J call TRBJ2-3; 9 bases map to TRBD2. This CDR3 has 17 amino acids. V dropped 4 bases and J dropped 3; count of bases not matched to a gene: 11. Germline lookup yields CDR1 SGHDN and CDR2 FVKESK.

The V gene is TRBV6-5, the J gene TRBJ1-2, with 9 bases aligning to TRBD1. Losses at the gene ends were 6 bases for V and 6 bases for J; bases not matched to a gene: 11. Germline CDR1 is MNHEY and CDR2 is SVGAGI. The length of the CDR3 is 15 residues. The CDR3 bases are TGTGCCAGCAGAAAAACAGGGGGCGGATTGGATGGCTACACCTTC. Protein product: CASRKTGGGLDGYTF.